The 4 T cell receptor beta chains presented below share a single source sample, sequenced in a study of blood T cell repertoires in COVID-19. Some clones are missing from TCRdb's copy, which holds only in-frame ones; the method was immunoSEQ multiplex PCR. The table includes 220,000 or so clones, around 84% detected once. The sequencing sample was made of peripheral blood. Receptors were obtained from a man between 50 and 59 years old who had recovered from COVID-19.

The table lists this clone with a count of one. V is TRBV11-2 and J is TRBJ2-1; tentative D call: TRBD1 (6 bases). Trimming took 4 bases from V and 3 from J, leaving 7 bases between them. The CDR3 extends over 13 amino acids. Germline CDR1 is SGHAT and CDR2 is FQNNGV. The CDR3 reads CASSWDNYNEQFF. The CDR3 bases are TGTGCCAGCAGCTGGGACAACTACAATGAGCAGTTCTTC. Drawing the rest from reference TRBV11-2 and TRBJ2-1, the complete variable domain is EAGVAQSPRYKIIEKRQSVAFWCNPISGHATLYWYQQILGQGPKLLIQFQNNGVVDDSQLPKDRFSAERLKGVDSTLKIQPAKLEDSAVYLCASSWDNYNEQFFGPGTRLTVL.

The V gene is TRBV4-2, the J gene TRBJ2-1; D not certain. Trimming removed 1 base at V and 2 bases at J, with 9 bases between. Germline V gene lookup returns CDR1 LGHNA and CDR2 YNFKEQ. The CDR3 extends over 15 amino acids. CDR3 amino acids: CASSQGSEAYNEQFF. The CDR3 region has the DNA TGTGCCAGCAGCCAAGGTAGTGAGGCCTACAATGAGCAGTTCTTC.

V and J are TRBV28 and TRBJ1-1, with TRBD1 as a possible D gene (5 bases). CDR3 size: 14 residues. Germline assignment: CDR1 MDHEN and CDR2 SYDVKM. Trimming left V 3 bases short and J 5 bases short, with 13 bases between. The chain's CDR3 is CASSLARVRTEAFF. The CDR3 nucleotides are TGTGCCAGCAGTTTGGCCAGGGTAAGAACTGAAGCTTTCTTT.

V gene TRBV5-1 combines with J gene TRBJ1-4, with D unresolved. The V end lost 4 bases, the J end lost 7 bases, and 17 bases lay between the germline ends. Germline V CDR1 and CDR2: SGHRS, YFSETQ. This CDR3 is 15 amino acids long. The CDR3 bases are TGCGCCAGCAGCCTAAGCCCCGGGGAGGGTGAAAAACTGTTTTTT. This codes for CASSLSPGEGEKLFF.